This entry lists 3 T cell receptor beta chains sequenced from one sample in a study of CD8 T cells in Susac syndrome. An amount of RNA that ranged from roughly 0.45 to 1 ug was reverse transcribed with random hexamers. A single record per CDR3 protein comes from TCRdb applying MiXCR to the immunoSEQ multiplex PCR reads. This table has about 300,000 distinct CDR3 sequences, about 89% appearing once. Sequencing was carried out using CD8+ T cells from PBMCs. The receptors stem from a human donor with multiple sclerosis.

The chain couples TRBV27 to TRBJ2-3; TRBD2 aligns across 7 bases. The CDR3 spans 15 residues. V lost 5 bases and J lost 5; bases outside the gene matches: 10. Germline lookup yields CDR1 MNHEY and CDR2 SMNVEV (reference sequence). In DNA form, the CDR3 reads TGTGCCAGCAGTCACATTAGGACTAGTCAAGATACGCAGTATTTT. Protein: CASSHIRTSQDTQYF.

The genes are TRBV7-2 and TRBJ1-1; 10 positions match TRBD1. The germline gives CDR1 SGHTA, CDR2 FQGNSA. The V segment lost 2 bases and the J segment 0 bases; nucleotides outside the gene matches: 9. The CDR3 consists of 18 residues. CDR3 in amino acids: CASSLKPRDRGVNTEAFF. The CDR3 region has the DNA TGTGCCAGCAGCTTAAAGCCCCGGGACAGGGGAGTGAACACTGAAGCTTTCTTT.

This sequence joins TRBV6-1 and TRBJ2-3; D is ambiguous. Deletions cut 2 bases from V and 4 bases from J, with 7 bases between. The CDR3 has 13 amino acids. Germline CDR1 MNHNS, CDR2 SASEGT. CDR3 residues: CASSESVADTQYF. CDR3 in DNA: TGTGCCAGCAGTGAATCAGTGGCAGATACGCAGTATTTT.